The rows below give T cell receptor beta chains drawn from one sample of a study of T cells in Graves' hyperthyroidism and ophthalmopathy. TCRdb called the multiplex PCR reads again in MiXCR, with one record for every CDR3 protein. The table records about 600,000 distinct CDR3 sequences, roughly 15% of them present only once. Material: blood. These receptor sequences come from a woman aged 40 to 50 with Graves' ophthalmopathy. CDR3s include the opening cysteine and the closing phenylalanine or tryptophan. D genes are given only for firm matches. Only some rows state a clone size, as once, few, many or a class for expanded clones.

CDR3 protein: CASSQTSGKRYF; CDR3 DNA: TGTGCCAGCAGCCAAACTAGCGGGAAACGGTACTTC; V gene: TRBV3-1; D gene: TRBD2; J gene: TRBJ2-5; clone size: -
CDR3 protein: CASSGQGQSNYGYTF; CDR3 DNA: TGCGCCAGCAGCGGGCAGGGACAGTCTAACTATGGCTACACCTTC; V gene: TRBV4-1; D gene: TRBD1; J gene: TRBJ1-2; clone size: once
CDR3 protein: CASSLGRWEQFF; CDR3 DNA: TGTGCCAGCAGTTTAGGAAGGTGGGAGCAGTTCTTC; V gene: TRBV28; D gene: -; J gene: TRBJ2-1; clone size: many
CDR3 protein: CASSPGLVVTDTQYF; CDR3 DNA: TGTGCCAGCTCACCTGGACTAGTTGTCACAGATACGCAGTATTTT; V gene: TRBV18; D gene: TRBD2; J gene: TRBJ2-3; clone size: many
CDR3 protein: CASSQVTSDMQYF; CDR3 DNA: TGTGCCAGCAGCCAAGTAACTAGCGACATGCAGTATTTT; V gene: TRBV3-1; D gene: TRBD2; J gene: TRBJ2-3; clone size: many
CDR3 protein: CASSLSILAGGEQFF; CDR3 DNA: TGTGCCAGCAGTTTATCGATCCTAGCGGGGGGGGAGCAGTTCTTC; V gene: TRBV27; D gene: TRBD2; J gene: TRBJ2-1; clone size: many
CDR3 protein: CSLQAGGPYNEQFF; CDR3 DNA: TGCAGCCTGCAGGCGGGGGGGCCCTACAATGAGCAGTTCTTC; V gene: TRBV29-1; D gene: TRBD2; J gene: TRBJ2-1; clone size: -
CDR3 protein: CATSRDLQSSGYTF; CDR3 DNA: TGTGCCACCAGCAGAGATTTGCAATCCTCTGGCTACACCTTC; V gene: TRBV15; D gene: -; J gene: TRBJ1-2; clone size: -
CDR3 protein: CASTTFPGYPYEQYF; CDR3 DNA: TGTGCCAGTACTACCTTTCCAGGGTATCCCTACGAGCAGTACTTC; V gene: TRBV5-6; D gene: -; J gene: TRBJ2-7; clone size: -
CDR3 protein: CAISLTGYNEQFF; CDR3 DNA: TGTGCCATTTCCCTGACAGGTTACAATGAGCAGTTCTTC; V gene: TRBV7-9; D gene: -; J gene: TRBJ2-1; clone size: many
CDR3 protein: CASRFQGGIEAFF; CDR3 DNA: TGTGCCAGCAGATTTCAAGGGGGGATTGAAGCTTTCTTT; V gene: TRBV27; D gene: -; J gene: TRBJ1-1; clone size: few
CDR3 protein: CASSLDRGGGETQYF; CDR3 DNA: TGTGCCAGCAGCTTAGACAGGGGAGGAGGGGAGACCCAGTACTTC; V gene: TRBV5-1; D gene: TRBD1; J gene: TRBJ2-5; clone size: -
CDR3 protein: CASSIRWDSPINTGELFF; CDR3 DNA: TGTGCCAGTAGTATCAGGTGGGACAGCCCAATAAACACCGGGGAGCTGTTTTTT; V gene: TRBV19; D gene: TRBD1; J gene: TRBJ2-2; clone size: -
CDR3 protein: CASSPGTSGRGYEQYF; CDR3 DNA: TGTGCCAGCAGCCCCGGGACTAGCGGGAGGGGCTACGAGCAGTACTTC; V gene: TRBV11-2; D gene: TRBD2; J gene: TRBJ2-7; clone size: many
CDR3 protein: CASSLGTGTYEQYF; CDR3 DNA: TGTGCCAGCAGCCTCGGGACAGGGACCTACGAGCAGTACTTC; V gene: TRBV5-1; D gene: TRBD1; J gene: TRBJ2-7; clone size: many
CDR3 protein: CASRQGRTGLSTDTQYF; CDR3 DNA: TGCGCCAGCAGACAGGGACGAACGGGATTGAGCACAGATACGCAGTATTTT; V gene: TRBV5-1; D gene: -; J gene: TRBJ2-3; clone size: few
CDR3 protein: CSANAHEVNTEAFF; CDR3 DNA: TGCAGTGCCAACGCCCATGAGGTGAACACTGAAGCTTTCTTT; V gene: TRBV20-1; D gene: -; J gene: TRBJ1-1; clone size: -
CDR3 protein: CASSAIGEQYF; CDR3 DNA: TGTGCCAGCAGTGCGATAGGCGAGCAGTACTTC; V gene: TRBV2; D gene: -; J gene: TRBJ2-7; clone size: many
CDR3 protein: CSAIEVAGNTDTQYF; CDR3 DNA: TGCAGTGCTATAGAGGTCGCTGGCAACACAGATACGCAGTATTTT; V gene: TRBV20-1; D gene: -; J gene: TRBJ2-3; clone size: many
CDR3 protein: CASSSGAPPYSEQFF; CDR3 DNA: TGTGCCAGCAGCTCCGGGGCACCTCCCTATAGCGAGCAGTTCTTC; V gene: TRBV13; D gene: -; J gene: TRBJ2-1; clone size: -
CDR3 protein: CASQQGGGSENEQFF; CDR3 DNA: TGCGCCAGCCAACAAGGCGGGGGCTCAGAGAATGAGCAGTTCTTC; V gene: TRBV4-1; D gene: -; J gene: TRBJ2-1; clone size: few
CDR3 protein: CASSVASGSETQYF; CDR3 DNA: TGTGCCAGCAGCGTAGCGTCCGGGTCAGAGACCCAGTACTTC; V gene: TRBV11-2; D gene: -; J gene: TRBJ2-5; clone size: -
CDR3 protein: CASSAAGVGNQPQHF; CDR3 DNA: TGTGCCAGCAGTGCCGCGGGGGTTGGCAATCAGCCCCAGCATTTT; V gene: TRBV6-1; D gene: -; J gene: TRBJ1-5; clone size: many
CDR3 protein: CASSFGQGWETQYF; CDR3 DNA: TGTGCCAGCTCCTTTGGACAGGGGTGGGAGACCCAGTACTTC; V gene: TRBV2; D gene: TRBD1; J gene: TRBJ2-5; clone size: few
CDR3 protein: CASGPSMGTEAFF; CDR3 DNA: TGTGCCAGCGGACCAAGTATGGGCACTGAAGCTTTCTTT; V gene: TRBV7-9; D gene: -; J gene: TRBJ1-1; clone size: many
CDR3 protein: CSVESSNTDTQYF; CDR3 DNA: TGCAGCGTTGAGTCCAGCAACACAGATACGCAGTATTTT; V gene: TRBV29-1; D gene: -; J gene: TRBJ2-3; clone size: few
CDR3 protein: CASSAGTGVEKLFF; CDR3 DNA: TGTGCCAGCAGCGCCGGGACAGGGGTGGAAAAACTGTTTTTT; V gene: TRBV3-1; D gene: TRBD1; J gene: TRBJ1-4; clone size: many
CDR3 protein: CASSYLGGSPTDTQYF; CDR3 DNA: TGCGCCAGCAGCTACCTAGGGGGCAGCCCCACAGATACGCAGTATTTT; V gene: TRBV5-1; D gene: TRBD1; J gene: TRBJ2-3; clone size: -
CDR3 protein: CASSSSSVTDTQYF; CDR3 DNA: TGTGCCAGTAGTAGCTCTAGCGTCACAGATACGCAGTATTTT; V gene: TRBV19; D gene: -; J gene: TRBJ2-3; clone size: few
CDR3 protein: CSARDSGRALSPTDTQYF; CDR3 DNA: TGCAGTGCTAGAGATAGCGGGAGGGCCTTATCCCCCACAGATACGCAGTATTTT; V gene: TRBV20-1; D gene: TRBD2; J gene: TRBJ2-3; clone size: many
CDR3 protein: CASSFGTRLAGEGETQYF; CDR3 DNA: TGTGCCAGCAGCTTCGGGACTAGACTAGCGGGGGAGGGAGAGACCCAGTACTTC; V gene: TRBV5-4; D gene: TRBD2; J gene: TRBJ2-5; clone size: -
CDR3 protein: CASSFRRECDGGAGGNEQFF; CDR3 DNA: TGTGCTAGCAGCTTTCGCCGAGAATGTGATGGTGGGGCCGGGGGGAATGAGCAGTTCTTC; V gene: TRBV7-7; D gene: TRBD2; J gene: TRBJ2-1; clone size: few
CDR3 protein: CASSFSRLAGELFF; CDR3 DNA: TGTGCCAGCAGTTTTAGTCGGCTAGCCGGGGAGCTGTTTTTT; V gene: TRBV12-3/TRBV12-4; D gene: -; J gene: TRBJ2-2; clone size: many
CDR3 protein: CSASPGTGFYEQYF; CDR3 DNA: TGCAGTGCTAGCCCCGGGACAGGGTTCTACGAGCAGTACTTC; V gene: TRBV20-1; D gene: TRBD1; J gene: TRBJ2-7; clone size: few
CDR3 protein: CASRGYANTGELFF; CDR3 DNA: TGTGCCAGTAGAGGGTACGCGAACACCGGGGAGCTGTTTTTT; V gene: TRBV19; D gene: -; J gene: TRBJ2-2; clone size: -
CDR3 protein: CASMGEKETQYF; CDR3 DNA: TGTGCCAGCATGGGGGAGAAAGAGACCCAGTACTTC; V gene: TRBV2; D gene: -; J gene: TRBJ2-5; clone size: many
CDR3 protein: CASSLSGTVNTEAFF; CDR3 DNA: TGTGCCAGCTCACTGTCCGGGACAGTGAACACTGAAGCTTTCTTT; V gene: TRBV18; D gene: TRBD1; J gene: TRBJ1-1; clone size: many
CDR3 protein: CSVAVGDQPQHF; CDR3 DNA: TGCAGCGTTGCGGTCGGGGATCAGCCCCAGCATTTT; V gene: TRBV29-1; D gene: -; J gene: TRBJ1-5; clone size: -
CDR3 protein: CASSFDRGGVSTDTQYF; CDR3 DNA: TGTGCCAGCAGCTTCGACAGGGGCGGGGTCAGCACAGATACGCAGTATTTT; V gene: TRBV11-2; D gene: TRBD1; J gene: TRBJ2-3; clone size: -
CDR3 protein: CSVRRLAGGSTDTQYF; CDR3 DNA: TGCAGCGTTCGTCGACTAGCAGGAGGGAGCACAGATACGCAGTATTTT; V gene: TRBV29-1; D gene: TRBD2; J gene: TRBJ2-3; clone size: -
CDR3 protein: CASSPGDGRTETQYF; CDR3 DNA: TGTGCCAGCAGCCCGGGAGACGGGAGAACAGAGACCCAGTACTTC; V gene: TRBV3-1; D gene: -; J gene: TRBJ2-5; clone size: few
CDR3 protein: CASSVVGGPTEAFF; CDR3 DNA: TGTGCCAGTAGTGTCGTGGGGGGACCCACTGAAGCTTTCTTT; V gene: TRBV19; D gene: -; J gene: TRBJ1-1; clone size: -
CDR3 protein: CASSLWELAESTDTQYF; CDR3 DNA: TGTGCCAGCAGTCTCTGGGAACTAGCGGAAAGCACAGATACGCAGTATTTT; V gene: TRBV28; D gene: TRBD2; J gene: TRBJ2-3; clone size: -
CDR3 protein: CASSSGPSGNTIYF; CDR3 DNA: TGTGCCAGCAGCTCGGGACCCTCTGGAAACACCATATATTTT; V gene: TRBV7-2; D gene: -; J gene: TRBJ1-3; clone size: -
CDR3 protein: CASSLETITGELFF; CDR3 DNA: TGTGCCAGCAGTTTAGAGACAATCACCGGGGAGCTGTTTTTT; V gene: TRBV12-3/TRBV12-4; D gene: -; J gene: TRBJ2-2; clone size: few
CDR3 protein: CASRSDRGRELFF; CDR3 DNA: TGTGCCAGCAGATCCGACAGGGGCCGGGAGCTGTTTTTT; V gene: TRBV7-6; D gene: TRBD1; J gene: TRBJ2-2; clone size: -
CDR3 protein: CASSFSGTWGETQYF; CDR3 DNA: TGTGCCAGCAGTTTCTCCGGGACGTGGGGAGAGACCCAGTACTTC; V gene: TRBV27; D gene: -; J gene: TRBJ2-5; clone size: -
CDR3 protein: CASSFFEAFF; CDR3 DNA: TGTGCCAGCAGCTTCTTTGAAGCTTTCTTT; V gene: TRBV11-1; D gene: -; J gene: TRBJ1-1; clone size: -
CDR3 protein: CASSPSAGSSTEAFF; CDR3 DNA: TGTGCCAGCTCACCATCCGCAGGGTCTAGCACTGAAGCTTTCTTT; V gene: TRBV18; D gene: -; J gene: TRBJ1-1; clone size: -
CDR3 protein: CASSFYICSVDASGTNNGQFF; CDR3 DNA: -; V gene: TRBV7-9; D gene: -; J gene: TRBJ2-1; clone size: few
CDR3 protein: CASSLGPLSSGNTIYF; CDR3 DNA: TGCGCCAGCAGCCTCGGCCCGCTGAGCTCTGGAAACACCATATATTTT; V gene: TRBV5-1; D gene: -; J gene: TRBJ1-3; clone size: -
CDR3 protein: CASSPTPGHYEQCF; CDR3 DNA: TGTGCCAGCAGTCCCACCCCCGGCCACTACGAGCAGTGCTTC; V gene: TRBV11-2; D gene: -; J gene: TRBJ2-7; clone size: many
CDR3 protein: CASSLGRGPYEQYF; CDR3 DNA: TGTGCCAGCAGCTTAGGCAGGGGACCCTACGAGCAGTACTTC; V gene: TRBV11-2; D gene: -; J gene: TRBJ2-7; clone size: many
CDR3 protein: CSAGTLQGITEAFF; CDR3 DNA: TGCAGTGCTGGAACTCTACAGGGGATCACTGAAGCTTTCTTT; V gene: TRBV20-1; D gene: TRBD1; J gene: TRBJ1-1; clone size: many
CDR3 protein: CASSISGGAVNEQFF; CDR3 DNA: TGTGCCAGCAGTATAAGCGGGGGGGCCGTGAATGAGCAGTTCTTC; V gene: TRBV12-3/TRBV12-4; D gene: TRBD2; J gene: TRBJ2-1; clone size: few
CDR3 protein: CASTGLAGEEQYF; CDR3 DNA: TGTGCTTCAACGGGACTAGCGGGAGAGGAGCAGTACTTC; V gene: TRBV12-3/TRBV12-4; D gene: TRBD2; J gene: TRBJ2-7; clone size: few
CDR3 protein: CASSPIGLGGTGELFF; CDR3 DNA: TGCGCCAGCAGTCCTATTGGGCTAGGGGGCACCGGGGAGCTGTTTTTT; V gene: TRBV4-1; D gene: -; J gene: TRBJ2-2; clone size: few
CDR3 protein: CASSPVSGSPEQFF; CDR3 DNA: TGCGCCAGCAGCCCAGTCAGCGGGAGCCCCGAGCAGTTCTTC; V gene: TRBV5-1; D gene: TRBD2; J gene: TRBJ2-1; clone size: -
CDR3 protein: CASSRDPPKNNEQFF; CDR3 DNA: TGTGCCAGCAGTCGGGACCCCCCCAAGAACAATGAGCAGTTCTTC; V gene: TRBV2; D gene: -; J gene: TRBJ2-1; clone size: many